The 27 T cell receptor beta chains below all came from one sample that was sequenced in a study of preoperative IRX-2 immunotherapy in early breast cancer. Treatment given: preoperative locoregional IRX-2 cytokine immunotherapy. Clones were sequenced by immunoSEQ multiplex PCR, and TCRdb holds only the in-frame ones, with some missing. The table records around 39,000 clones, just under 95% of them present only once. The material sequenced was tumor tissue, taken after IRX-2 immunotherapy. All receptors derive from a human donor with breast cancer.

V usage is TRBV19 and J usage is TRBJ1-2; no clear D. The CDR3 contains 13 residues. The germline gives CDR1 LNHDA, CDR2 SQIVND (reference sequence). Between the trimmed V and J ends, which lost 8 bases and 2 bases, there was a span of 12 bases. As DNA, the CDR3 is TGTGCCAGTCAGACAAAGGAGAACTATGGCTACACCTTC. Protein sequence: CASQTKENYGYTF.

This chain connects TRBV5-1 to TRBJ1-2; 9 nucleotides align to TRBD1. CDR1 SGHRS and CDR2 YFSETQ come from the germline V gene. CDR3 length: 14 amino acids. The V gene end was trimmed by 3 bases and the J gene end by 1 base; junction bases not matched to a gene: 1. CDR3 protein: CASSSTGGNYGYTF. In DNA, the CDR3 is TGCGCCAGCAGCTCGACAGGGGGTAACTATGGCTACACCTTC.

The rearrangement uses TRBV27 and TRBJ2-7, with no clear D. The CDR3 contains 15 residues. Germline V gives CDR1 MNHEY, CDR2 SMNVEV (reference sequence). The germline V and J ends were trimmed by 5 bases and 3 bases, with 17 bases remaining between them. CDR3 region: CASSPEAVSYYEQYF. CDR3 nucleotide sequence: TGTGCCAGCAGTCCCGAGGCGGTTTCCTACTACGAGCAGTACTTC.

CDR3 bases: TGTGCCATCAGACCATCTAGCGATGAGACCCAGTACTTC. Amino acid sequence: CAIRPSSDETQYF. The chain uses TRBV10-3 and TRBJ2-5; D possibly corresponds to TRBD2 (6 bases). The V end lost 6 bases, the J end lost 5 bases, and 13 bases lay between the germline ends. The CDR3 contains 13 residues. Germline assignment: CDR1 ENHRY and CDR2 SYGVKD.

J is TRBJ1-1 and V is TRBV15, with D possibly matching TRBD1 (5 bases). With 1 base removed from V and 10 bases from J, the gap between germline ends came to 16 bases. Germline CDR1 is LNHNV and CDR2 is YYDKDF (reference sequence). This CDR3 is 14 amino acids long. CDR3 sequence (DNA): TGTGCCACCAGCAGAGTTGACGGGGTGGGGGGAGCTTTCTTT. Translating gives CATSRVDGVGGAFF.

CDR3 nucleotides: TGTGCCAGCAGCCAGACAGGGCTTAACGAGCAGTACTTC. Its translation: CASSQTGLNEQYF. The chain is built from TRBV7-8 and TRBJ2-7; 7 bases are a match to TRBD1. The trim removed 5 bases at V and 5 bases at J, leaving 6 bases unmatched. This CDR3 is 13 amino acids long. Germline V gives CDR1 SGHVS, CDR2 FQNEAQ.

The chain recombines TRBV25-1 with TRBJ1-5; D uncertain. The CDR3 consists of 13 residues. Germline loops: CDR1 MGHDK, CDR2 SYGVNS. With 2 bases removed from V and 5 bases from J, the gap between germline ends came to 7 bases. This CDR3 reads CASSEGRDQPQHF. The CDR3 DNA reads as TGTGCCAGCAGTGAAGGAAGGGATCAGCCCCAGCATTTT.

This rearrangement joins TRBV7-3 to TRBJ1-2; D is perhaps TRBD1 (6 bases). From germline, CDR1 is SGHTA and CDR2 FQGTGA. CDR3 length: 13 residues. Trimming stripped 5 bases from V and 3 bases from J, with 10 bases between. CDR3 region: CASSPTGYYGYTF. The CDR3, as DNA: TGTGCCAGCAGCCCCACAGGGTACTATGGCTACACCTTC.

This clone appeared once. The J gene is TRBJ1-1, the V gene TRBV28; D call uncertain. Germline CDR1 is MDHEN and CDR2 is SYDVKM. The V end was cut by 7 bases, the J end by 3 bases, with 15 bases between. The CDR3 is 14 amino acids. The CDR3 protein is CASNPWLEDTEAFF. CDR3 nucleotide sequence: TGTGCCAGCAATCCTTGGCTGGAGGACACTGAAGCTTTCTTT.

This sequence joins TRBV7-8 and TRBJ2-2; D uncertain. V was pared by 1 base and J by 0 bases, with 3 bases between. Germline V CDR1 and CDR2: SGHVS, FQNEAQ. This CDR3 is 14 amino acids long. CDR3 loop: CASSLVANTGELFF. The CDR3 region has the DNA TGTGCCAGCAGCTTAGTCGCGAACACCGGGGAGCTGTTTTTT.

The rearrangement links TRBV29-1 to TRBJ2-7, with D uncertain. Trimming left V 4 bases short and J 2 bases short, with 12 bases between. CDR3 length: 13 residues. The V gene's germline CDR1 is SQVTM and CDR2 ANQGSEA. The CDR3 DNA follows: TGCAGCGTTGTAGGACCCCTGGCCTACGAGCAGTACTTC. Translation: CSVVGPLAYEQYF.

The chain uses TRBV27 and TRBJ2-3; TRBD2 is a possible D gene (6 bases). The CDR3 loop spans 17 amino acids. The germline gives CDR1 MNHEY, CDR2 SMNVEV (reference sequence). Between the trimmed V and J ends, which lost 6 bases and 2 bases, there was a span of 21 bases. DNA of the CDR3: TGTGCCAGCAGGGGCGGGGTGGGGTCGCGACTCACAGATACGCAGTATTTT. Its protein is CASRGGVGSRLTDTQYF.

The J gene is TRBJ2-1, the V gene TRBV5-4, with 11 nucleotides matching TRBD2. Per the germline V gene, CDR1 is SGHNT and CDR2 is YYREEE (reference sequence). The CDR3 contains 15 residues. With V trimmed by 4 bases and J by 5 bases, 5 bases remained unmatched. The CDR3 nucleotides read TGTGCCAGCAGCCCGAGACTAGCGGGGCACAATGAGCAGTTCTTC. Amino acid sequence: CASSPRLAGHNEQFF.

The chain is built from TRBV9 and TRBJ1-2; TRBD1 matches 9 bases. The trim removed 4 bases at V and 5 bases at J, leaving 9 bases unmatched. The CDR3 spans 15 residues. Per the germline V gene, CDR1 is SGDLS and CDR2 is YYNGEE. CDR3 bases: TGTGCCAGCAGCCCCCGGGGGACAGGGCGGTATGGCTACACCTTC. It specifies CASSPRGTGRYGYTF.

The gene calls are TRBV7-2 and TRBJ2-7; D is unclear. The germline gives CDR1 SGHTA, CDR2 FQGNSA. Trimming pared 0 bases from V and 2 bases from J, leaving 8 bases between. The CDR3 loop spans 14 amino acids. CDR3 DNA: TGTGCCAGCAGCTTAGCAGGGTGGGCCTACGAGCAGTACTTC. It specifies CASSLAGWAYEQYF.

The genes are TRBV7-9 and TRBJ2-3, with 10 bases fitting TRBD2. The junction had 19 bases not matched to a gene; V was cut back by 6 bases and J by 4 bases. Germline assignment: CDR1 SEHNR and CDR2 FQNEAQ (reference sequence). The CDR3 has 19 residues. The chain's CDR3 is CASSPFLNSGGSFADTQYF. CDR3 in DNA: TGTGCCAGCAGTCCATTTTTGAATAGCGGGGGGTCGTTCGCAGATACGCAGTATTTT.

V is TRBV13 and J is TRBJ2-2; D may correspond to TRBD1 or TRBD2 (5 bases each). There are 16 residues in the CDR3. With 2 bases removed from V and 3 bases from J, the gap between germline ends came to 13 bases. Germline V gene data show CDR1 as PRHDT and CDR2 as FYEKMQ (reference sequence). The CDR3 DNA follows: TGTGCCAGCAGCTTAAGTGGGACCAGATACACCGGGGAGCTGTTTTTT. It yields the protein CASSLSGTRYTGELFF. The complete variable domain, with remaining parts taken from reference TRBV13 and TRBJ2-2, reads AAGVIQSPRHLIKEKRETATLKCYPIPRHDTVYWYQQGPGQDPQFLISFYEKMQSDKGSIPDRFSAQQFSDYHSELNMSSLELGDSALYFCASSLSGTRYTGELFFGEGSRLTVL.

This clone occurred once. The chain couples TRBV5-4 to TRBJ2-1; D is undetermined. V lost 0 bases, J lost 10 bases, and 11 bases lay in between. Germline values: CDR1 SGHNT, CDR2 YYREEE (reference sequence). The CDR3 covers 13 residues. DNA of the CDR3: TGTGCCAGCAGCTTGGCCCGCTTTGGGGAGCAGTTCTTC. It specifies CASSLARFGEQFF.

This chain connects TRBV5-8 to TRBJ1-4; TRBD1 aligns across 9 bases. The V gene end was trimmed by 4 bases and the J gene end by 4 bases; junction bases not matched to a gene: 17. This CDR3 is 19 amino acids long. Per germline, CDR1 SGHTS and CDR2 YDEGEE. As DNA, the CDR3 is TGTGCCAGCAGCCTACGCGGGACAGGGAAGATAGGCTTTAATGAAAAACTGTTTTTT. Residues: CASSLRGTGKIGFNEKLFF.

V is TRBV5-1 and J is TRBJ2-3, with D possibly TRBD1 on 6 matching bases. V was pared by 0 bases and J by 5 bases, with 16 bases between. The germline CDR1 and CDR2 sequences are SGHRS and YFSETQ. The CDR3 has 16 residues. The CDR3 loop reads CASSLAGDTRVDTQYF. The CDR3 DNA reads as TGCGCCAGCAGCTTGGCCGGGGACACCCGGGTAGATACGCAGTATTTT.

The chain links TRBV28 to TRBJ2-1, with unresolved D. Per germline, CDR1 MDHEN and CDR2 SYDVKM. The length of the CDR3 is 16 residues. Trimming removed 6 bases from V and 3 bases from J, with 18 bases in between. The CDR3 here is CASSQHRRKVYNEQFF. Here the CDR3 DNA reads TGTGCCAGCAGCCAACACCGGAGAAAGGTCTACAATGAGCAGTTCTTC. Supplemented by reference TRBV28 and TRBJ2-1, the full variable domain reads DVKVTQSSRYLVKRTGEKVFLECVQDMDHENMFWYRQDPGLGLRLIYFSYDVKMKEKGDIPEGYSVSREKKERFSLILESASTNQTSMYLCASSQHRRKVYNEQFFGPGTRLTVL.

The rearrangement uses TRBV18 and TRBJ1-2, with no clear D. The ends were cut back, 0 bases at V and 2 bases at J, with 10 bases in the middle. The CDR3 runs 15 residues. Germline V gene data show CDR1 as KGHSH and CDR2 as LQKENI. The CDR3 bases are TGTGCCAGCTCACCACCAGGAGGGTTGAACTATGGCTACACCTTC. Translation: CASSPPGGLNYGYTF.

The chain carries TRBV9 and TRBJ2-1; D possibly uses TRBD1 or TRBD2 (5 bases each). Trimming took off 0 bases at V and 6 bases at J, with 7 bases between the two ends. Looked up from germline, CDR1 is SGDLS and CDR2 is YYNGEE. This CDR3 comprises 13 residues. DNA for the CDR3: TGTGCCAGCAGCGTAGCGGGGCTCAATGAGCAGTTCTTC. Residues: CASSVAGLNEQFF.

This clone was seen once. V usage is TRBV9 and J usage is TRBJ2-1; 14 bases are shared with TRBD2. Germline trimming cut 6 bases from V and 7 bases from J; bases unmatched to any gene: 6. Germline CDR1 SGDLS, CDR2 YYNGEE. The CDR3 length is 15 residues. The CDR3 bases are TGTGCCAGCACGACTAGCGGGGGGGCCGAAAATGAGCAGTTCTTC. This gives the protein CASTTSGGAENEQFF.

This clone came up once. V is TRBV21-1 and J is TRBJ1-2; the DNA was not used to check the table's D call, TRBD1. TRBV21-1 is tagged as a pseudogene. CDR3 size: 17 residues. Here the CDR3 reads CASKDPHRGEIHYGYTF. The CDR3 region has the DNA TGTGCCAGCAAGGATCCCCACAGGGGGGAAATTCACTATGGCTACACCTTC.

The chain employs TRBV5-1 and TRBJ2-5; TRBD2 agrees at 8 bases. Germline values: CDR1 SGHRS, CDR2 YFSETQ. V lost 4 bases and J lost 1; bases outside the gene matches: 9. This CDR3 spans 16 amino acids. The CDR3 reads CASSVGLGSLQETQYF. CDR3 coding DNA: TGCGCCAGCAGCGTGGGACTAGGATCCCTCCAAGAGACCCAGTACTTC. Full variable domain (missing parts from reference TRBV5-1 and TRBJ2-5): KAGVTQTPRYLIKTRGQQVTLSCSPISGHRSVSWYQQTPGQGLQFLFEYFSETQRNKGNFPGRFSGRQFSNSRSEMNVSTLELGDSALYLCASSVGLGSLQETQYFGPGTRLLVL.

The table lists this clone with a count of one. J is TRBJ2-7 and V is TRBV4-1, with TRBD2 as a possible D gene (6 bases). The CDR3 contains 14 residues. Trimming shortened V by 0 bases and J by 4 bases, and 10 bases separated the two germline ends. Germline CDR1 and CDR2: MGHRA and YSYEKL. The CDR3 region has the DNA TGCGCCAGCAGCCAAGATTGGGGGGAATACGAGCAGTACTTC. This sequence encodes CASSQDWGEYEQYF.